Below are 29 T cell receptor beta chains sequenced from a single sample in a study of response to subunit inactivated influenza vaccine. One entry per CDR3 protein results from TCRdb running MiXCR on the RT-PCR reads. The sample contains some 480,000 distinct CDR3 sequences, over 9.5% of which appear only once. The source material was PBMCs from blood, sampled about 6 weeks after vaccination. The receptors were gathered from a man aged 50 to 60 who received an inactivated influenza vaccine.

Only a few counts were recorded for this clonotype. V usage is TRBV29-1 and J usage is TRBJ2-1, with a tentative D call TRBD1 (6 bases). V lost 0 bases to trimming and J lost 3 bases, with 12 bases between them. The germline V gene has CDR1 SQVTM and CDR2 ANQGSEA. CDR3 size: 15 residues. DNA for the CDR3: TGCAGCGTTGAAGATCCCCTGACAGGCTACAATGAGCAGTTCTTC. This gives the protein CSVEDPLTGYNEQFF.

The table lists this clonotype with many counts. The chain employs TRBV20-1 and TRBJ2-1; D call uncertain. CDR3 length: 14 residues. CDR1 is DFQATT, CDR2 SNEGSKA, per germline (reference sequence). V gave up 3 bases and J gave up 4 bases, with 13 bases separating them. CDR3 sequence: CSARAWSPYNEQFF. The CDR3 coding sequence is TGCAGTGCTAGGGCGTGGTCCCCTTACAATGAGCAGTTCTTC.

J is TRBJ1-1 and V is TRBV20-1, with D tentatively TRBD1 (5 bases). Germline CDR1 DFQATT, CDR2 SNEGSKA (reference sequence). CDR3 size: 12 residues. DNA for the CDR3: TGCAGCCCCCGCGGGGGGAACACTGAAGCTTTCTTT. It codes for CSPRGGNTEAFF.

This clonotype was counted a few times. The gene calls are TRBV4-3 and TRBJ2-1; 8 bases align to TRBD2. Trimming removed 1 base from V and 2 bases from J; junction bases left unmatched: 7. This CDR3 has 17 residues. Germline loops: CDR1 LGHNA, CDR2 YSLEER. The chain's CDR3 is CASSQGYLAGPYNEQFF. CDR3 in DNA: TGCGCCAGCAGCCAAGGGTATCTAGCGGGTCCCTACAATGAGCAGTTCTTC.

The rearrangement joins TRBV27 to TRBJ2-3; 9 bases align to TRBD1. The CDR3 consists of 16 residues. Germline V gene data show CDR1 as MNHEY and CDR2 as SMNVEV (reference sequence). J gave up 5 bases and V 5 bases, and 11 bases lay outside the gene matches. The chain's CDR3 is CASSTWDRARGDTQYF. DNA for the CDR3: TGTGCCAGCAGTACTTGGGACAGGGCGAGAGGAGATACGCAGTATTTT.

This clonotype was seen only a few times. This sequence joins TRBV12-3 or TRBV12-4 and TRBJ2-3; D tentatively fits TRBD1 or TRBD2 (5 bases each). This CDR3 region has 13 residues. Trimming took 6 bases from V and 4 from J, leaving 11 bases between them. The DNA for the CDR3 is TGTGCCAGCAGGTTACAGGACTCAGATACGCAGTATTTT. Protein sequence: CASRLQDSDTQYF.

On this clonotype itself: The junction departs from germline at one end; a sequencing error may be responsible. DNA for the CDR3: TGTGCCAGCAGCTTAGGGGGGGGCCGGGACAGGGTCAACTTC. Translated, it gives CASSLGGGRDRVNF. The chain employs TRBV7-9 and TRBJ2-4, with 9 bases fitting TRBD1. CDR1 SEHNR and CDR2 FQNEAQ come from the germline V gene (reference sequence). This CDR3 spans 14 amino acids.

The table lists this clonotype with a few counts. The CDR3 sequence: CASSQDGAGKYEQYF. CDR3 DNA: TGTGCCAGCAGCCAAGACGGGGCAGGGAAGTACGAGCAGTACTTC. V is TRBV4-2 and J is TRBJ2-7; possibly TRBD1 or TRBD2 for D (5 bases each). The germline V and J ends were trimmed by 0 bases and 4 bases, with 13 bases remaining between them. CDR1 is LGHNA, CDR2 YNFKEQ, per germline. This CDR3 has 15 residues.

V usage is TRBV7-2 and J usage is TRBJ2-6; tentative D call: TRBD2 (5 bases). CDR3 length: 16 residues. The V and J ends lost 7 bases and 0 bases respectively, with 13 bases between them. Germline V lookup: CDR1 SGHTA, CDR2 FQGNSA. The CDR3 region has the DNA TGTGCCAGCAAAGTGGAGGCGGCCTCTGGGGCCAACGTCCTGACTTTC. Amino acid sequence: CASKVEAASGANVLTF.

The chain recombines TRBV3-1 with TRBJ1-5; no clear D gene. The CDR3 totals 15 residues. Germline CDR1 LGHDT, CDR2 YNNKEL (reference sequence). Between the trimmed V and J ends, which lost 8 bases and 0 bases, there was a span of 14 bases. CDR3 in amino acids: CASSQAGNSNQPQHF. CDR3 coding DNA: TGTGCCAGCTCCCAGGCCGGGAATAGCAATCAGCCCCAGCATTTT.

This clonotype was seen a few times. This chain uses TRBV9 with TRBJ2-1, with D possibly being TRBD2 (6 bases). The CDR3 length is 13 residues. The V gene's germline CDR1 is SGDLS and CDR2 YYNGEE. V lost 3 bases and J 9 bases, leaving 13 bases between the germline ends. This CDR3 is CASSAGQAGEQFF. Written as DNA, the CDR3 is TGTGCCAGCAGCGCCGGACAAGCGGGTGAGCAGTTCTTC. Filled out from reference TRBV9 and TRBJ2-1, the complete variable domain reads DSGVTQTPKHLITATGQRVTLRCSPRSGDLSVYWYQQSLDQGLQFLIQYYNGEERAKGNILERFSAQQFPDLHSELNLSSLELGDSALYFCASSAGQAGEQFFGPGTRLTVL.

This clonotype was recorded at least ten times. The chain has TRBV5-1 and TRBJ1-2; D remains unclear. Germline V gene sequence: CDR1 SGHRS, CDR2 YFSETQ. V was shortened by 3 bases and J by 4 bases, with 10 bases between the two germline ends. The CDR3 length is 13 residues. CDR3 protein: CASSSRSIYGYTF. CDR3 sequence (DNA): TGCGCCAGCAGCTCCAGATCAATCTATGGCTACACCTTC.

Only a few counts were recorded for this clonotype. The rearrangement links TRBV15 to TRBJ2-2; a weak D match, TRBD2 (5 bases). V gave up 0 bases and J gave up 6 bases, with 11 bases separating them. The CDR3 contains 15 residues. Germline CDR1 reads LNHNV; CDR2 reads YYDKDF (reference sequence). This CDR3 is CATSRERGFPGELFF. The DNA for the CDR3 is TGTGCCACCAGCAGAGAGAGAGGGTTCCCCGGGGAGCTGTTTTTT.

This clonotype has just a few counts. The V gene is TRBV25-1, the J gene TRBJ1-3, with a tentative D call TRBD1 (6 bases). V dropped 4 bases and J dropped 2 bases, with 12 bases sitting between them. CDR1 and CDR2 from the germline V gene are MGHDK and SYGVNS. The CDR3 is 15 amino acids. CDR3 bases: TGTGCCAGCAGTGCCCTAAACAGGGCTGGAAACACCATATATTTT. It yields the protein CASSALNRAGNTIYF.

In this sample, this clonotype turned up many times. The V call is TRBV29-1, the J call TRBJ2-7; 10 bases are a match to TRBD1. The length of the CDR3 is 15 residues. V was clipped by 5 bases and J by 5 bases; unmatched bases: 12. From germline, CDR1 is SQVTM and CDR2 ANQGSEA. The CDR3 DNA reads as TGCAGCGTTACGACTCGGGACAGGGGCATCCACGAGCAGTACTTC. It encodes CSVTTRDRGIHEQYF.

J is TRBJ2-7 and V is TRBV29-1; 8 bases agree with TRBD2. The CDR3 runs 13 residues. The germline V gene encodes CDR1 SQVTM and CDR2 ANQGSEA. The V and J ends lost 6 bases and 5 bases, in that order; junction bases with no gene match: 9. The CDR3 sequence: CSVAPGLGNEQYF. The CDR3 DNA follows: TGCAGCGTGGCTCCGGGACTAGGTAACGAGCAGTACTTC.

Comment on this clonotype: This may stem from a read error, because a much larger clone lies one nucleotide away. The rearrangement uses TRBV12-3 or TRBV12-4 and TRBJ2-3; D gene unclear. The CDR3 covers 14 residues. V was trimmed by 8 bases and J by 0 bases, leaving 12 bases between them. CDR3 sequence (DNA): TGTGCCAGCCACCGGAGTTCTAGCACAGATACGCAGTATTTT. This gives the protein CASHRSSSTDTQYF.

The V and J genes are TRBV5-1 and TRBJ1-1; 8 positions match TRBD1. The germline CDR1 and CDR2 sequences are SGHRS and YFSETQ. The CDR3 length is 15 residues. Trimming took 3 bases from V and 1 from J; bases not matched to a gene: 5. The CDR3 here is CASSYRTGRNTEAFF. The CDR3 DNA sequence: TGCGCCAGCAGCTACCGGACAGGGCGGAACACTGAAGCTTTCTTT. Using reference TRBV5-1 and TRBJ1-1 for the parts outside the CDR3, the full variable domain is KAGVTQTPRYLIKTRGQQVTLSCSPISGHRSVSWYQQTPGQGLQFLFEYFSETQRNKGNFPGRFSGRQFSNSRSEMNVSTLELGDSALYLCASSYRTGRNTEAFFGQGTRLTVV.

This clonotype was observed a few times. The gene calls are TRBV29-1 and TRBJ2-1, with 7 bases that match TRBD1. With 3 bases clipped from V and 9 bases from J, the junction kept 5 bases outside the gene matches. The germline CDR1 and CDR2 sequences are SQVTM and ANQGSEA. The CDR3 length is 12 residues. CDR3 in amino acids: CSVEGTVSEQFF. The CDR3 DNA is TGCAGCGTTGAGGGGACAGTTAGTGAGCAGTTCTTC.

There are a few counts of this clonotype. The rearrangement links TRBV20-1 to TRBJ1-6; D not resolved. CDR3 size: 14 residues. Trimming left V 3 bases short and J 8 bases short, with 14 bases between. Per the germline V gene, CDR1 is DFQATT and CDR2 is SNEGSKA (reference sequence). The CDR3 here is CSASPPGGDSPLHF. For the CDR3, the DNA is TGCAGTGCTAGCCCCCCCGGAGGAGATTCACCCCTCCACTTT.

This clonotype has at least ten counts. The chain uses TRBV24-1 and TRBJ2-1; 14 nucleotides agree with TRBD2. Germline V lookup: CDR1 KGHDR, CDR2 SFDVKD. The CDR3 runs 14 residues. Trimming removed 9 bases from V and 7 bases from J; junction bases left unmatched: 4. CDR3 in amino acids: CATSGTSGSNEQFF. The CDR3, as DNA: TGTGCCACCTCTGGGACTAGCGGGAGTAATGAGCAGTTCTTC.

This clonotype was detected only once. This may come from a read error, since a much larger clone is one base off. The chain uses TRBV10-3 and TRBJ2-1; D might be TRBD2 (6 bases). The germline CDR1 and CDR2 sequences are ENHRY and SYGVKD. This CDR3 has 12 amino acids. With 10 bases removed from V and 5 bases from J, the gap between germline ends came to 12 bases. CDR3 loop: CASLGEDNEQFF. CDR3 nucleotide sequence: TGTGCCAGCCTTGGGGAGGACAATGAGCAGTTCTTC.

This clonotype turned up a few times. The V and J genes are TRBV28 and TRBJ2-7, with D uncertain. Trimming shortened V by 5 bases and J by 3 bases, and 23 bases separated the two germline ends. CDR1 is MDHEN and CDR2 is SYDVKM in the germline V gene. This CDR3 comprises 17 residues. CDR3 protein: CASSPISLIPEIYEQYF. The CDR3, as DNA: TGTGCCAGCAGTCCCATTTCTCTTATCCCCGAGATCTACGAGCAGTACTTC.

This chain uses TRBV24-1 with TRBJ2-5, with 7 nucleotides matching TRBD2. This CDR3 is built from 14 residues. From germline, CDR1 is KGHDR and CDR2 SFDVKD. The ends lost 5 bases at V and 4 bases at J; junction bases unmatched: 6. The CDR3 nucleotides read TGTGCCACCAGTGGTGGAGGGAGGGGAGAGACCCAGTACTTC. Its protein product is CATSGGGRGETQYF.

V and J are TRBV20-1 and TRBJ2-3, with TRBD2 matching over 8 bases. The CDR3 consists of 14 residues. The germline gives CDR1 DFQATT, CDR2 SNEGSKA (reference sequence). V lost 4 bases and J lost 0; bases outside the gene matches: 3. CDR3 bases: TGCAGTGCTACCCAGCGGGGGAGCACAGATACGCAGTATTTT. Protein product: CSATQRGSTDTQYF.

The rearrangement joins TRBV6-2 or TRBV6-3 to TRBJ2-6, with 7 positions matching TRBD2. The CDR3 is 15 residues long. Trimming took 2 bases from V and 2 from J; bases not matched to a gene: 0. CDR1 is MNHEY and CDR2 is SVGEGT in the germline V gene. The CDR3 DNA reads TGTGCCAGCAGTTACGGGGGGGCTGGGGCCAACGTCCTGACTTTC. Translated, it gives CASSYGGAGANVLTF.

This clonotype was observed a handful of times. The V call is TRBV2, the J call TRBJ2-5; 10 bases map to TRBD1. CDR3 length: 14 residues. Germline loops: CDR1 SNHLY, CDR2 FYNNEI. Losses at the gene ends were 6 bases for V and 9 bases for J; bases not matched to a gene: 10. As DNA, the CDR3 is TGTGCCAGCAGGACCGGACAGGGGGTTTTGGCCCAGTACTTC. Its translation is CASRTGQGVLAQYF.

This clonotype occurred many times. The J gene is TRBJ2-3, the V gene TRBV6-2 or TRBV6-3, with TRBD1 matching 7 bases. The CDR3 runs 13 residues. CDR1 is MNHEY and CDR2 is SVGEGT in the germline V gene. V lost 6 bases to trimming and J lost 3 bases; unmatched junction nucleotides: 3. DNA for the CDR3: TGTGCCAGCAGACAGGGGAATACAGATACGCAGTATTTT. Translated: CASRQGNTDTQYF.

This clonotype was found a few times. The chain has TRBV29-1 and TRBJ1-4, with unresolved D. The V gene lost 7 bases and the J gene lost 4 bases, with 13 bases spanning the gap. The CDR3 has 13 amino acids. In germline, CDR1 is SQVTM, CDR2 ANQGSEA. The CDR3 protein is CSAKGRYNEKLFF. In DNA, the CDR3 is TGCAGCGCAAAGGGCAGGTATAATGAAAAACTGTTTTTT.